Given below is one T cell receptor beta chain in context. This clone was detected only once. What antigen it recognizes has not been identified. No base quality values were provided; no much bigger clone lies one nucleotide off. The library was built by means of the immunoSEQ multiplex PCR assay. T cell repertoires were profiled by deep sequencing of rearranged TCR beta loci, alongside multiparametric flow cytometry. TCRdb's version of the immuneACCESS table is confined to in-frame rearrangements and falls short of the full clone set. An unresolved V gene accounts for under half of the shortfall where checked; the remainder is of unknown origin. The sample table contains 35,000 to 50,000 clones; only one count was recorded for approximately 90% of them. Roughly 15% of the sample is held by the ten biggest clonotypes. The CDR3, from cysteine to phenylalanine, totals 15 residues. The retained sequence is limited to the CDR3, 45 bases, with the frame set at the first base. The germline ends are 16 bases apart after V is trimmed by 0 bases and J by 10 bases. The germline V gene (reference sequence) sets CDR1 to LNHDA and CDR2 to SQIVND.

These data come from a study of lymphopenia after photon versus proton radiotherapy (dated by TCRdb to the late 2010s). Broadly, across the study: The immunological effects of photon versus proton radiation therapy were compared in patients with gastrointestinal tumors who developed high-grade lymphopenia. The roughly 21 patients in the cohort had gastrointestinal tumors, were treated with either photon or proton therapy, and subsequently developed lymphopenia. The goal of the study was to describe how the two radiation modalities differ in their effects on the immune system.

Overall study results and their limits: Once the lymphocyte count had reached its nadir, the repertoires of photon-treated patients showed oligoclonal expansion, particularly of CD8+ Temra cells, and this expansion drove the decline in diversity. Among patients across the cohort who died, overall survival time showed an inverse correlation with a larger post-nadir drop in TCR diversity. The survival association was examined only in patients who died, and the authors described better survival with proton therapy as a possibility, not as a demonstrated result. During treatment, patients who received photon therapy lost naive T cells and TCR diversity and gained effector/memory populations, whereas patients who received proton therapy remained relatively stable.

The sample here was peripheral blood, taken from a patient treated with photon-based radiotherapy. The receptor comes from a man between 60 and 75 years old with cholangiocarcinoma. The chain is assembled from TRBV19 and TRBJ2-4; TRBD2 could be the D gene, as 5 bases match. CDR3 sequence: CASSIDPRVPGIQYF. The DNA reads TGTGCCAGTAGTATAGACCCCCGGGTCCCGGGGATTCAGTACTTC.